This T cell receptor (beta chain) derives from a study of T-cell reconstitution after alpha-beta-depleted transplantation in children. The CDR3 is made up of 12 amino acids. Trimming stripped 3 bases from V and 10 bases from J, with 12 bases between. CDR1 and CDR2 (germline): SGHAT, FQNNGV. This clonotype was seen many times. Molecular barcoding with unique molecular identifiers was used for the TCRbeta library. TCRdb re-derived calls from the PCR reads in MiXCR, one entry per CDR3 protein. The sample shows approximately 400,000 distinct CDR3 sequences, about a tenth of them seen only once. The sequence was collected from a human donor who donated a stem cell graft to a child with acute myeloid leukemia. The chain recombines TRBV11-2 with TRBJ1-1, with a possible D match to TRBD1 (5 bases). The sample in question was PBMCs from the stem cell graft donor, obtained from the stem cell graft. CDR3 sequence: CASSFGQGVAFF. CDR3 DNA: TGTGCCAGCAGCTTCGGTCAGGGTGTAGCTTTCTTT.